This TCR beta chain is from a study of regulatory T cells in long-lasting Graves disease. Combining iRepertoire HTBI primers with Arm-PCR of CDR3 regions, the authors built TCR beta libraries. TCRdb re-analysed the multiplex PCR reads in MiXCR, keeping a single row per CDR3 protein. The sample consists of 310,000 or so distinct CDR3 sequences, approximately 20% of them appearing once. As for this clonotype: This may be a read error: a much more frequent sequence differs by one nucleotide.

Indicated time point: persistent/refractory GD, antithyroid drugs over 5 years with positive TRAb. Construction of the TCR library relied on RNA isolated from PBMCs. All patients originated from an endocrinology department located in Xi'an, China. This receptor was identified in a female donor with Graves disease. The sequencing used peripheral blood mononuclear cells (PBMCs), collected when the disease was refractory, from a patient treated with antithyroid drugs.

CDR3 sequence: CASSPLGDTPLRF. CDR3 nucleotide sequence: TGTGCCAGCTCACCCCTAGGAGATACACCCCTCCGCTTT. The chain has TRBV18 and TRBJ1-6; the D is unclear. Germline V gene sequence: CDR1 KGHSH, CDR2 LQKENI. The CDR3 sequence is 13 residues long. The entire variable domain, with the rest obtained from reference TRBV18 and TRBJ1-6, is as follows: NAGVMQNPRHLVRRRGQEARLRCSPMKGHSHVYWYRQLPEEGLKFMVYLQKENIIDESGMPKERFSAEFPKEGPSILRIQQVVRGDSAAYFCASSPLGDTPLRFGNGTRLTVT.